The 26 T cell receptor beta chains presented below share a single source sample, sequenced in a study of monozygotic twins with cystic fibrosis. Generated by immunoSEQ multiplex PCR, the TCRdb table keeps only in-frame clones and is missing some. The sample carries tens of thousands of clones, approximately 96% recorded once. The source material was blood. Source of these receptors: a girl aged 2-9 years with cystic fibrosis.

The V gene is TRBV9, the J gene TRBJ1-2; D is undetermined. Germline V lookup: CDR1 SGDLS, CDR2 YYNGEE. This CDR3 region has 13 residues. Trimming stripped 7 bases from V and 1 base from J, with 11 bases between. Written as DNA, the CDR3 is TGTGCCAGCGCGGCGGTGGATAACTATGGCTACACCTTC. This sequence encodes CASAAVDNYGYTF.

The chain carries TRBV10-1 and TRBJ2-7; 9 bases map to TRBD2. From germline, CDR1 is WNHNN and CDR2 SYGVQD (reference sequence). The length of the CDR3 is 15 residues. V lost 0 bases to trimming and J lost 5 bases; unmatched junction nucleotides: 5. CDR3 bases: TGCGCCAGCAGTGAGTCGTGGCGGGAGGGGAACGAGCAGTACTTC. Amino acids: CASSESWREGNEQYF.

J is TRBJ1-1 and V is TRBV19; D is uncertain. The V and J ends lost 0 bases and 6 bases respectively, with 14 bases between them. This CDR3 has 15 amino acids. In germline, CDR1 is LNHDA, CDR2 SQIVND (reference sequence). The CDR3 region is CASSIDLELAPEAFF. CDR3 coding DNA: TGTGCCAGTAGTATAGATCTGGAACTGGCCCCTGAAGCTTTCTTT.

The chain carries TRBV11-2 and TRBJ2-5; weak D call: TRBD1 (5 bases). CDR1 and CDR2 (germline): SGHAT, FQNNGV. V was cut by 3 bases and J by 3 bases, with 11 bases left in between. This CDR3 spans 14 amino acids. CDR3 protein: CASSFMDTEETQYF. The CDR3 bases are TGTGCCAGCAGCTTTATGGACACGGAAGAGACCCAGTACTTC.

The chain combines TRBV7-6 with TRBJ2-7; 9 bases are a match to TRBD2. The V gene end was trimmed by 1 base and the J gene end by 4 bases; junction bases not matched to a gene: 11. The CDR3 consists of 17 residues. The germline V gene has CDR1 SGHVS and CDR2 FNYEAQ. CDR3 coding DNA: TGTGCCAGCAGCTTAGAGGCTAGCGGGGCCCCGGGATACGAGCAGTACTTC. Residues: CASSLEASGAPGYEQYF.

CDR3 sequence: CASSLWTSNMNTEAFF. The CDR3 DNA follows: TGTGCCAGCAGTTTATGGACATCAAATATGAACACTGAAGCTTTCTTT. The chain joins TRBV28 to TRBJ1-1; no reliable D call. Trimming cost V 0 bases and J 0 bases, with 11 bases left between them. The CDR3 totals 16 residues. Germline-derived CDR1 and CDR2 are MDHEN and SYDVKM.

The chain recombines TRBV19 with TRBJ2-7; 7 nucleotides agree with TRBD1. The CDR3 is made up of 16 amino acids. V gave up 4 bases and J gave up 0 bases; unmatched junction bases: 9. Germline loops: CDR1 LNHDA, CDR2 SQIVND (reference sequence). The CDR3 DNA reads TGTGCCAGTAGTAGCGTCAACAGGGGCGACTCCTACGAGCAGTACTTC. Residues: CASSSVNRGDSYEQYF. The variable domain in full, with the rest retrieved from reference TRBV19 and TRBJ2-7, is DGGITQSPKYLFRKEGQNVTLSCEQNLNHDAMYWYRQDPGQGLRLIYYSQIVNDFQKGDIAEGYSVSREKKESFPLTVTSAQKNPTAFYLCASSSVNRGDSYEQYFGPGTRLTVT.

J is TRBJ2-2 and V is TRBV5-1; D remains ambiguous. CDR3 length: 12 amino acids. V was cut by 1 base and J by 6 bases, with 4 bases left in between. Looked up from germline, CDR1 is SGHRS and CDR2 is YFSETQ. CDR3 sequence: CASSLIPGELFF. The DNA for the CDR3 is TGCGCCAGCAGCTTGATCCCCGGGGAGCTGTTTTTT.

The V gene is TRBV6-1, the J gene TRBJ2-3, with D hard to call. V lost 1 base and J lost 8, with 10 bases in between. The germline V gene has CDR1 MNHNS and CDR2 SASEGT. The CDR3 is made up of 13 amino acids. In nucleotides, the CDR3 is TGTGCCAGCAGTGAAGAGGTCGTTTTTACGCAGTATTTT. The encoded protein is CASSEEVVFTQYF.

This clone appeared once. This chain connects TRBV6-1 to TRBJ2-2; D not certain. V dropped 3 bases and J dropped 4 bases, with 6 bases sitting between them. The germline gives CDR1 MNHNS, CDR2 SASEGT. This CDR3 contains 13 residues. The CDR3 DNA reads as TGTGCCAGCAGTGAGGTGTTCACCGGGGAGCTGTTTTTT. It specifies CASSEVFTGELFF.

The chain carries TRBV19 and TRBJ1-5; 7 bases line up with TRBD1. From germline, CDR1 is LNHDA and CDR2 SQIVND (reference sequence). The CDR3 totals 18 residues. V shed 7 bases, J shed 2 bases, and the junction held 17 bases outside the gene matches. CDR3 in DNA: TGTGCCAGTACCCCCTGGCGACAGGGTCAAAATGGCAATCAGCCCCAGCATTTT. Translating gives CASTPWRQGQNGNQPQHF.

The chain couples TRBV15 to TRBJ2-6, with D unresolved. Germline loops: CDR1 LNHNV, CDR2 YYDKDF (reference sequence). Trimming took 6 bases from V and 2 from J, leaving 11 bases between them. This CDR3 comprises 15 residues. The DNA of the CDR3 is TGTGCCACCAGGTCCCCGGGTCCTGGGGCCAACGTCCTGACTTTC. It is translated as CATRSPGPGANVLTF.

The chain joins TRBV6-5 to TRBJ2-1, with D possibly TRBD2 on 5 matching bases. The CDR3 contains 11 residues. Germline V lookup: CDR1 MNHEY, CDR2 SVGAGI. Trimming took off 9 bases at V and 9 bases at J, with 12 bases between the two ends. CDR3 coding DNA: TGTGCCAGTTTGGTGGGGAGTGAGCAGTTCTTC. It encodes CASLVGSEQFF.

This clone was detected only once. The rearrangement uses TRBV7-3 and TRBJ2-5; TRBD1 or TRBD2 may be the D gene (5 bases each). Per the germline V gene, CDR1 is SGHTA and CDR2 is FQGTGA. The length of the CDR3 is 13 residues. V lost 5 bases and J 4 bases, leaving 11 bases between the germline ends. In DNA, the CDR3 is TGTGCCAGCAGCCCGGGGCTGGGAGAGACCCAGTACTTC. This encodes CASSPGLGETQYF. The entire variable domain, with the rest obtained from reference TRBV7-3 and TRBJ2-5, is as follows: GAGVSQTPSNKVTEKGKYVELRCDPISGHTALYWYRQSLGQGPEFLIYFQGTGAADDSGLPNDRFFAVRPEGSVSTLKIQRTERGDSAVYLCASSPGLGETQYFGPGTRLLVL.

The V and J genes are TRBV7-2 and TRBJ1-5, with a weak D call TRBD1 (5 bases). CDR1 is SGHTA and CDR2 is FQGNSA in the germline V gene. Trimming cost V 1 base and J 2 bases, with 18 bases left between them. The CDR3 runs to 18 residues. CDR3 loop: CASSLGGVEGEGNQPQHF. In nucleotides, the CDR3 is TGTGCCAGCAGCTTAGGGGGGGTGGAGGGTGAGGGCAATCAGCCCCAGCATTTT. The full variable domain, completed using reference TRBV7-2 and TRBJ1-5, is GAGVSQSPSNKVTEKGKDVELRCDPISGHTALYWYRQSLGQGLEFLIYFQGNSAPDKSGLPSDRFSAERTGGSVSTLTIQRTQQEDSAVYLCASSLGGVEGEGNQPQHFGDGTRLSIL.

The CDR3 DNA reads TGCAGTGCTCAGGGGGGCCACGAGCAGTACTTC. Protein: CSAQGGHEQYF. The V call is TRBV20-1, the J call TRBJ2-7; D possibly corresponds to TRBD1 (7 bases). CDR1 and CDR2 (germline): DFQATT, SNEGSKA (reference sequence). The CDR3 loop spans 11 amino acids. Trimming left V 5 bases short and J 5 bases short, with 10 bases between.

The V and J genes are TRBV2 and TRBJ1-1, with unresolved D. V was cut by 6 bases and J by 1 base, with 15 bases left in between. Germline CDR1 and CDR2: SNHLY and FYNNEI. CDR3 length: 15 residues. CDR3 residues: CASRQPGGGNTEAFF. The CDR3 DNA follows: TGTGCCAGCAGACAACCCGGAGGAGGGAACACTGAAGCTTTCTTT.

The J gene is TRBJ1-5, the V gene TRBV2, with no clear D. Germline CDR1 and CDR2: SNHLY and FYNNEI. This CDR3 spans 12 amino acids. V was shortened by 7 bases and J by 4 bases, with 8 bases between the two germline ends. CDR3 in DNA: TGTGCCAGCAAACAGTTGAATCAGCCCCAGCATTTT. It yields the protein CASKQLNQPQHF.

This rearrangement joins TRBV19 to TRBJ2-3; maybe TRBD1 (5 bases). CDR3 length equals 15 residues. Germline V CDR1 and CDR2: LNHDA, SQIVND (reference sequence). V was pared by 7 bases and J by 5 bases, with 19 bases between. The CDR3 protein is CASNIPPTDLDTQYF. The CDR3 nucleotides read TGTGCCAGTAACATACCCCCGACAGATCTAGATACGCAGTATTTT.

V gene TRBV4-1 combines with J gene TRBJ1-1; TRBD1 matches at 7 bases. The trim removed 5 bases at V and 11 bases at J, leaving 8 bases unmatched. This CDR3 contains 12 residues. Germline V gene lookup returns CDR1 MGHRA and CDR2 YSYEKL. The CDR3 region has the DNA TGCGCCAGCAGCTCGCTAGGACAGGATGCTTTCTTT. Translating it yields CASSSLGQDAFF.

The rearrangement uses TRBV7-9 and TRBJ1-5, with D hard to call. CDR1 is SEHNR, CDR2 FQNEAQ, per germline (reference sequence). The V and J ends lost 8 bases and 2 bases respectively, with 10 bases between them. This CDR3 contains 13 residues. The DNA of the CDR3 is TGTGCCAGCTCGGGTCAGGGCAATCAGCCCCAGCATTTT. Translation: CASSGQGNQPQHF.

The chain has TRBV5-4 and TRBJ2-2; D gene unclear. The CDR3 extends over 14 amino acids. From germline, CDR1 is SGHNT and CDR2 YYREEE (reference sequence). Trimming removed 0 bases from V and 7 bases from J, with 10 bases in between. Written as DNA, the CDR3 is TGTGCCAGCAGCTTGGCTGGGTACCGCGGGGAGCTGTTTTTT. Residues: CASSLAGYRGELFF.

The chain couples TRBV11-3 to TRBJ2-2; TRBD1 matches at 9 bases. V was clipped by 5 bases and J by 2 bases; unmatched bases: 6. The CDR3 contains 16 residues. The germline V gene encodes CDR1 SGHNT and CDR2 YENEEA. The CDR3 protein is CASSPGQGPNTGELFF. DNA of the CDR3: TGTGCCAGCAGCCCGGGACAGGGACCAAACACCGGGGAGCTGTTTTTT.

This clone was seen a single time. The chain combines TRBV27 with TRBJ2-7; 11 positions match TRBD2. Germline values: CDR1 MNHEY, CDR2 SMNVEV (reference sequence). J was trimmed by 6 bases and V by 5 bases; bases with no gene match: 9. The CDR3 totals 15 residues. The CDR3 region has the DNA TGTGCCAGCAGTCCCCTGACTAGCGGGATTGGCGAGCAGTACTTC. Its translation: CASSPLTSGIGEQYF.

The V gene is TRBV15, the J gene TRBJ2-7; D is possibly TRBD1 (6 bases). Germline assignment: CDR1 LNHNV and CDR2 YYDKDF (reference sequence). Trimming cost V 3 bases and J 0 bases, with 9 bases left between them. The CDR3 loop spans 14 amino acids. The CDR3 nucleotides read TGTGCCACCAGCAGGGGACAAGACTCCTACGAGCAGTACTTC. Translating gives CATSRGQDSYEQYF. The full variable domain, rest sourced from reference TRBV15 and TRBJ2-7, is DAMVIQNPRYQVTQFGKPVTLSCSQTLNHNVMYWYQQKSSQAPKLLFHYYDKDFNNEADTPDNFQSRRPNTSFCFLDIRSPGLGDTAMYLCATSRGQDSYEQYFGPGTRLTVT.

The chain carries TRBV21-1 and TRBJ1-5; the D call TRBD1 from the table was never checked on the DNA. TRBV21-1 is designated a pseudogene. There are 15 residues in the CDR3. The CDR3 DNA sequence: TGTGCCAGCAGCAAAGATACAGGGGAGAATCAGCCCCAGCATTTT. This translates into CASSKDTGENQPQHF.